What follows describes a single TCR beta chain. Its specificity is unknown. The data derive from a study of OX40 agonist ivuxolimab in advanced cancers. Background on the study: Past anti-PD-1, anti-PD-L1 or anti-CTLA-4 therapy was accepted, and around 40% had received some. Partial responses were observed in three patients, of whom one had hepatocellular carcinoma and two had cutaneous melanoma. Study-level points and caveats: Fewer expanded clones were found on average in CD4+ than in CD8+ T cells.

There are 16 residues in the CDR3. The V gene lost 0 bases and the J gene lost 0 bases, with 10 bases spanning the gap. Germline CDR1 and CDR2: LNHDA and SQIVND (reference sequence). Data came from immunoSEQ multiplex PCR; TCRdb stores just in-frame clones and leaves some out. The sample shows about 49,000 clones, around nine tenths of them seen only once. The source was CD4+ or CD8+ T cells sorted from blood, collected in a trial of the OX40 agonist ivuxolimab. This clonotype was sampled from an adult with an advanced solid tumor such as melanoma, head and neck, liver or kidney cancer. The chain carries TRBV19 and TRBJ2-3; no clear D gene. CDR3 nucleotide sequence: TGTGCCAGTAGTATAGAGGGCAGACCTAGCACAGATACGCAGTATTTT. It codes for CASSIEGRPSTDTQYF.